These 9 T cell receptor beta chains came from one sample sequenced in a study of T cells in narcolepsy. Only in-frame clones appear in the TCRdb table, and some are missing; sequencing was by immunoSEQ multiplex PCR. The sample shows about 40,000 clones, 70% to 85% of them seen only once. Sequenced material: CD45RA- memory CD4+ T cells from PBMCs. The receptors derive from a human donor with narcolepsy.

V gene TRBV4-1 combines with J gene TRBJ2-3, with D hard to call. Trimming left V 0 bases short and J 2 bases short, with 9 bases between. The CDR3 extends over 15 amino acids. Germline V gene data show CDR1 as MGHRA and CDR2 as YSYEKL. The CDR3 DNA reads as TGCGCCAGCAGCCAAGATGTAGGATACACAGATACGCAGTATTTT. It encodes CASSQDVGYTDTQYF.

The V and J genes are TRBV7-2 and TRBJ1-1; 7 bases are shared with TRBD1. There are 15 residues in the CDR3. V gave up 4 bases and J gave up 0 bases; unmatched junction bases: 5. CDR1 and CDR2 from the germline V gene are SGHTA and FQGNSA. The CDR3 sequence: CASSSSTGLNTEAFF. The CDR3 bases are TGTGCCAGCAGCTCCTCGACAGGGCTGAACACTGAAGCTTTCTTT.

This sequence joins TRBV6-5 and TRBJ1-1, with a weak D call TRBD1 (6 bases). From germline, CDR1 is MNHEY and CDR2 SVGAGI. This CDR3 has 13 amino acids. V lost 7 bases and J 4 bases, leaving 13 bases between the germline ends. The chain's CDR3 is CASNRIGGTEAFF. In nucleotides, the CDR3 is TGTGCCAGCAATCGGATAGGGGGCACTGAAGCTTTCTTT.

This chain connects TRBV12-5 to TRBJ2-3; D not certain. The V gene lost 6 bases and the J gene lost 5 bases, with 12 bases spanning the gap. Germline assignment: CDR1 LGHNT and CDR2 FRNRAP. The CDR3 extends over 13 amino acids. This CDR3 reads CASGLSFGDTQYF. In nucleotides, the CDR3 is TGTGCTAGTGGCCTCTCCTTTGGAGATACGCAGTATTTT.

There are a few counts of this clone. The J gene is TRBJ2-7, the V gene TRBV7-9; weak D call: TRBD1 (5 bases). The CDR3 is 13 amino acids. Germline V lookup: CDR1 SEHNR, CDR2 FQNEAQ (reference sequence). V dropped 5 bases and J dropped 4 bases, with 12 bases sitting between them. In DNA form, the CDR3 reads TGTGCCAGCAGCAAAAAGCAGGGTTACGAGCAGTACTTC. This gives the protein CASSKKQGYEQYF. The full variable domain, in which reference TRBV7-9 and TRBJ2-7 provide the parts outside the CDR3, is DTGVSQNPRHKITKRGQNVTFRCDPISEHNRLYWYRQTLGQGPEFLTYFQNEAQLEKSRLLSDRFSAERPKGSFSTLEIQRTEQGDSAMYLCASSKKQGYEQYFGPGTRLTVT.

The chain joins TRBV5-8 to TRBJ1-1; TRBD1 matches at 8 bases. Trimming removed 3 bases from V and 3 bases from J; junction bases left unmatched: 13. Germline CDR1 and CDR2: SGHTS and YDEGEE. The CDR3 covers 17 residues. CDR3 loop: CASSSVRTGRYDTEAFF. The DNA for the CDR3 is TGTGCCAGCAGCTCCGTCAGGACAGGGAGATACGACACTGAAGCTTTCTTT.

V usage is TRBV11-3 and J usage is TRBJ1-6; D is possibly TRBD1 (6 bases). Germline loops: CDR1 SGHNT, CDR2 YENEEA. V lost 5 bases to trimming and J lost 8 bases, with 10 bases between them. This CDR3 spans 13 amino acids. CDR3 bases: TGTGCCAGCAGCCCGGGACACGATTCACCCCTCCACTTT. Protein sequence: CASSPGHDSPLHF.

This chain connects TRBV5-4 to TRBJ2-1, with 11 bases aligning to TRBD2. The V gene end was trimmed by 2 bases and the J gene end by 9 bases; junction bases not matched to a gene: 7. In germline, CDR1 is SGHNT, CDR2 YYREEE (reference sequence). There are 15 residues in the CDR3. CDR3: CASSLVAGGRLEQFF. As DNA, the CDR3 is TGTGCCAGCAGCTTAGTAGCGGGGGGGCGTCTTGAGCAGTTCTTC.

The chain combines TRBV30 with TRBJ2-5; TRBD1 matches at 9 bases. The J call is in doubt because the DNA end fits TRBJ2-7 better. The CDR3 is 15 residues long. In germline, CDR1 is GTSNPN, CDR2 SVGIG (reference sequence). Here the CDR3 DNA reads TGTGCCTGGAGTTCTCCGGGACAGGGTATATACGAGCAGTACTTC. It codes for CAWSSPGQGIYEQYF.